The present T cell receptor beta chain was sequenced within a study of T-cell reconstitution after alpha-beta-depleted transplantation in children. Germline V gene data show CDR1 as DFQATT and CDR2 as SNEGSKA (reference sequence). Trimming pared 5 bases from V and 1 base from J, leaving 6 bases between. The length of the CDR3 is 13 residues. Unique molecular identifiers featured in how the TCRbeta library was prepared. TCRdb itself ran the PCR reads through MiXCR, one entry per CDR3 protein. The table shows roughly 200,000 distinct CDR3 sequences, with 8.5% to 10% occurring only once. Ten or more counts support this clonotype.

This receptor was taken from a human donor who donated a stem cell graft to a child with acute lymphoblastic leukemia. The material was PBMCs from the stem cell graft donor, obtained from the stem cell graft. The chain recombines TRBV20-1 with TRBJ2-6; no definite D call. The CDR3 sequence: CSAAKSGANVLTF. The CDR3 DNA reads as TGCAGTGCTGCTAAATCTGGGGCCAACGTCCTGACTTTC.